This T cell receptor beta chain was obtained from a study of blood T cell repertoires in COVID-19. Study summary: COVID-19 samples collected from the United States, Italy and Spain covered acute and convalescent phases. PBMCs, B-cell-depleted T cells, or T cells were the source of the cDNA or gDNA that made up the material.

This clone was seen a few times. In the study's own analysis: Using reference gene primer amplification, nucleated cell counts were estimated. TCRdb's table, derived via immunoSEQ multiplex PCR, lists solely in-frame clones and lacks some. Clonal size and the V and J genes are those of that table, whereas D and trimming came from the DNA. The sample lists approximately 170,000 clones, approximately 79% occurring once. Input material: peripheral blood. This TCR derives from a woman of 80 years or more with acute or convalescent COVID-19.

DNA for the CDR3: TGTGCCAGCAGGCAAACGCTAGCGGGGGGCGTTCAAGAGACCCAGTACTTC. Its translation is CASRQTLAGGVQETQYF. J is TRBJ2-5 and V is TRBV2; 11 nucleotides line up with TRBD2. The V gene's germline CDR1 is SNHLY and CDR2 FYNNEI. The J segment lost 2 bases and the V segment lost 6 bases, leaving 11 bases of the junction unmatched. CDR3 length: 17 amino acids.